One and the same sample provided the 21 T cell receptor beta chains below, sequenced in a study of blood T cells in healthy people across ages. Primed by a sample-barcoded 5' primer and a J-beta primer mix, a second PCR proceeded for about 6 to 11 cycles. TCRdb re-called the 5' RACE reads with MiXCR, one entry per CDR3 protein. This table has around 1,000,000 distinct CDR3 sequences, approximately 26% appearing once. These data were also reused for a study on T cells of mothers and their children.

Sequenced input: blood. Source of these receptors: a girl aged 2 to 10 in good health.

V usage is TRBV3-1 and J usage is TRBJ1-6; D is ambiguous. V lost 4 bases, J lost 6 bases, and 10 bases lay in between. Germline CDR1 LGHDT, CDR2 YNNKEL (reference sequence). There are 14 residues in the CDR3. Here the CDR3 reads CASSPPVPNSPLHF. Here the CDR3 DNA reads TGTGCCAGCAGCCCCCCCGTACCTAATTCACCCCTCCACTTT.

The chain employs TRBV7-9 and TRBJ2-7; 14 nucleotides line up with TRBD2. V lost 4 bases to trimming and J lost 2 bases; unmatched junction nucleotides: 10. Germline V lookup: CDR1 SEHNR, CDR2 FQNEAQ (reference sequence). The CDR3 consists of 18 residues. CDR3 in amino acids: CASSSTSGRAFLTYEQYF. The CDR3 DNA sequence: TGTGCCAGCAGCTCGACTAGCGGGAGGGCCTTTCTCACCTACGAGCAGTACTTC.

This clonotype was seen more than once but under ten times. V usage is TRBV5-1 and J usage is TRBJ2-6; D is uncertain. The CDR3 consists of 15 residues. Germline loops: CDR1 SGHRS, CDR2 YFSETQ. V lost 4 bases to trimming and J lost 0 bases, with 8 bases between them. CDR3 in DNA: TGCGCCAGCAGCCTGAGCCTCTCTGGGGCCAACGTCCTGACTTTC. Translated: CASSLSLSGANVLTF. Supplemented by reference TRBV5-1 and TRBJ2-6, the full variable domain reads KAGVTQTPRYLIKTRGQQVTLSCSPISGHRSVSWYQQTPGQGLQFLFEYFSETQRNKGNFPGRFSGRQFSNSRSEMNVSTLELGDSALYLCASSLSLSGANVLTFGAGSRLTVL.

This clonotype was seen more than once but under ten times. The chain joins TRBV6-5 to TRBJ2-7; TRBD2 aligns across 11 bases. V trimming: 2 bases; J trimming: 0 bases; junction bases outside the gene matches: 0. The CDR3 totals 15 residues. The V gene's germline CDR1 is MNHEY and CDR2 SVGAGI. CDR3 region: CASSYGTSGSYEQYF. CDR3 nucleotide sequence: TGTGCCAGCAGTTACGGGACTAGCGGCTCCTACGAGCAGTACTTC.

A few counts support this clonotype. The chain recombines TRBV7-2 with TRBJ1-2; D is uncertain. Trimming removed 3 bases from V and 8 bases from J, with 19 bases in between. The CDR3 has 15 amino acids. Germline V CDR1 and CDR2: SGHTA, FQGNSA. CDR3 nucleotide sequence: TGTGCCAGCAGCTTTTATCTTTGGGTGATGGGAGGCTACACCTTC. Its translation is CASSFYLWVMGGYTF. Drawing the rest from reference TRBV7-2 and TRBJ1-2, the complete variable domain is GAGVSQSPSNKVTEKGKDVELRCDPISGHTALYWYRQSLGQGLEFLIYFQGNSAPDKSGLPSDRFSAERTGGSVSTLTIQRTQQEDSAVYLCASSFYLWVMGGYTFGSGTRLTVV.

The DNA for the CDR3 is TGTGCCAGCACCCCCGGGGGGAACCAAGAGACCCAGTACTTC. This codes for CASTPGGNQETQYF. The chain uses TRBV12-3 or TRBV12-4 and TRBJ2-5; 7 positions agree with TRBD2. V dropped 7 bases and J dropped 0; count of bases not matched to a gene: 5. The CDR3 runs 14 residues.

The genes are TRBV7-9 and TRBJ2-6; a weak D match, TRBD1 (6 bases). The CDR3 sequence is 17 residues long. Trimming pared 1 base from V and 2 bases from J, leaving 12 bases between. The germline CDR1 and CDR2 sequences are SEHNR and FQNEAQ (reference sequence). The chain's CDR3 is CASSLDPTGPGANVLTF. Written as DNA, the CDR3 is TGTGCCAGCAGCTTAGACCCTACAGGGCCTGGGGCCAACGTCCTGACTTTC.

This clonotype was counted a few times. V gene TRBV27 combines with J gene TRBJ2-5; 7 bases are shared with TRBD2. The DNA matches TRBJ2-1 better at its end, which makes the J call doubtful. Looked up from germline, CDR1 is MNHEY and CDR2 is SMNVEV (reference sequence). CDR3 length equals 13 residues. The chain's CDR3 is CASKRDSHNEQFF. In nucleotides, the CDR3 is TGTGCCAGCAAGCGGGATTCTCACAATGAGCAGTTCTTC.

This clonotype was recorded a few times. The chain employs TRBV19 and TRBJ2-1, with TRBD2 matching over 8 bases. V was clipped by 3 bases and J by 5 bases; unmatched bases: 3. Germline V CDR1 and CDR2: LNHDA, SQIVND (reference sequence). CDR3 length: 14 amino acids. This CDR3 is CASSISGGDNEQFF. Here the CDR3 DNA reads TGTGCCAGTAGTATCAGCGGGGGAGACAATGAGCAGTTCTTC.

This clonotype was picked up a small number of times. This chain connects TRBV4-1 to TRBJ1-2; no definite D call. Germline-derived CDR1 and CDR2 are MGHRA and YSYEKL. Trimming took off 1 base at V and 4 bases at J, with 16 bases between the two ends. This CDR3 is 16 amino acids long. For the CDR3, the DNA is TGCGCCAGCAGCCAAGTGGCTTCTCATAGCCTCTATGGCTACACCTTC. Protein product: CASSQVASHSLYGYTF.

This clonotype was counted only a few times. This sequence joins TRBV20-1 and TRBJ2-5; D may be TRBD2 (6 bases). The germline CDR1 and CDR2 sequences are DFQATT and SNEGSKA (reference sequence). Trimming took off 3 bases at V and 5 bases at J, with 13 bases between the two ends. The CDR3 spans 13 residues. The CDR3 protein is CSARSGAGETQYF. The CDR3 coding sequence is TGCAGTGCTAGGTCCGGGGCGGGGGAGACCCAGTACTTC.

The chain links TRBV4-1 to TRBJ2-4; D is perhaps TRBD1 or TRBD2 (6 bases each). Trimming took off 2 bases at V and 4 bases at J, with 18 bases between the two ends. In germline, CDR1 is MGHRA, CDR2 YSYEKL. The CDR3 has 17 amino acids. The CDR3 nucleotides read TGCGCCAGCAGCCAAATAAAGACTCGAGGGGGGAAAAACATTCAGTACTTC. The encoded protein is CASSQIKTRGGKNIQYF.

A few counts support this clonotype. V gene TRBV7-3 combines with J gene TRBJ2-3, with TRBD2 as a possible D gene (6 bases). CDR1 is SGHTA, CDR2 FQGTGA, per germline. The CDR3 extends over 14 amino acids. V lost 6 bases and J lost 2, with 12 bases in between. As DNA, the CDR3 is TGTGCCAGCAGGCCGGACTACTACACAGATACGCAGTATTTT. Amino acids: CASRPDYYTDTQYF.

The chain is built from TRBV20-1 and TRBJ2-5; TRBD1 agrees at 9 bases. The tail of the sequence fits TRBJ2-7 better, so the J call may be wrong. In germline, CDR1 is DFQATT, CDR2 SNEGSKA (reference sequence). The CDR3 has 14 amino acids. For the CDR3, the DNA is TGCAGTGCTATCGTGACAGGGGGGTCCTACGAGCAGTACTTC. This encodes CSAIVTGGSYEQYF.

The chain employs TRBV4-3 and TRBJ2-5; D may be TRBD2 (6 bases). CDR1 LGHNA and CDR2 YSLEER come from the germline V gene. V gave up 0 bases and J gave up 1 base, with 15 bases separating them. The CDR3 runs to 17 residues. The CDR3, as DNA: TGCGCCAGCAGCCAAGAATCTCGGGGGAAGGGCCAAGAGACCCAGTACTTC. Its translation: CASSQESRGKGQETQYF.

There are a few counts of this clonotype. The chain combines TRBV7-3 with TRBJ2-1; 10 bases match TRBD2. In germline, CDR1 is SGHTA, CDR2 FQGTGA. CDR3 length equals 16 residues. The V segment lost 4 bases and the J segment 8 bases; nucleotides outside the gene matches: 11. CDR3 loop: CASSYRTSGELHEQFF. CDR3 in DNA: TGTGCCAGCAGCTACCGGACTAGCGGTGAACTACATGAGCAGTTCTTC.

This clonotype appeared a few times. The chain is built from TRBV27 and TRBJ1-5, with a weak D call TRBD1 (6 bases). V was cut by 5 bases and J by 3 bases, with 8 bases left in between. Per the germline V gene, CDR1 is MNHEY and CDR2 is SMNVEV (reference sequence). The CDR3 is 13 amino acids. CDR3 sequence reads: CASSGGPNQPQHF. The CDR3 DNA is TGTGCCAGCAGTGGGGGCCCCAATCAGCCCCAGCATTTT.

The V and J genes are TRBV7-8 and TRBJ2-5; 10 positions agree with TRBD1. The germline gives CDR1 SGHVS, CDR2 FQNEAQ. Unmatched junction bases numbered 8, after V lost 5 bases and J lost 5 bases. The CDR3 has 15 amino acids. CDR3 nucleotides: TGTGCCAGCAGCATCCCTCCGGGACAGGGGGAGACCCAGTACTTC. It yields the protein CASSIPPGQGETQYF.

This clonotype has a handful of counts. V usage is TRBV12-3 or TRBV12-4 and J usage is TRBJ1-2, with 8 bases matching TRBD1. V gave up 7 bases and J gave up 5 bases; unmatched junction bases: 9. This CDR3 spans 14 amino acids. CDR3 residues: CASNPGQGGYGYTF. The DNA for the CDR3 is TGTGCCAGCAATCCCGGACAGGGTGGATATGGCTACACCTTC.

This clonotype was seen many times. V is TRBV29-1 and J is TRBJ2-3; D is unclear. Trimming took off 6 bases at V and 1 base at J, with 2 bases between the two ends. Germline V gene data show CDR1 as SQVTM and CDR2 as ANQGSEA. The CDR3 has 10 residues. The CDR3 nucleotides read TGCAGCGTAGGCACAGATACGCAGTATTTT. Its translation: CSVGTDTQYF.

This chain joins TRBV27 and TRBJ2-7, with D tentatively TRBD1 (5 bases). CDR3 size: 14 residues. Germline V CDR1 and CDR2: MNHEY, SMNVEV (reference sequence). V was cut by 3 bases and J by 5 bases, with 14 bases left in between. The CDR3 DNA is TGTGCCAGCAGTTTGACAGCAGGGCATAACGAGCAGTACTTC. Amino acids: CASSLTAGHNEQYF.